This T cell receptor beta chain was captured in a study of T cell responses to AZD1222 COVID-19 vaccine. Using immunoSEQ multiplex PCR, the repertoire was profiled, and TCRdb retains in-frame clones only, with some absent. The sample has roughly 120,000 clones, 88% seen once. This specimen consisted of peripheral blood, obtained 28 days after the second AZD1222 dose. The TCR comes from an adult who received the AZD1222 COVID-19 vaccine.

The CDR3 nucleotides are TGTGCCAGCAGTTTTTTAGTCGGGGAGCTGTTTTTT. Translating it yields CASSFLVGELFF. J is TRBJ2-2 and V is TRBV12-3 or TRBV12-4; D remains ambiguous. The CDR3 covers 12 residues. The V end lost 3 bases, the J end lost 7 bases, and 6 bases lay between the germline ends.